The clone carrying this T cell receptor (beta chain) turned up a few times. Its matching antigen is unknown. Treatment denoted: oral pan-JAK inhibitor, 5-10 mg twice daily. The authors sorted CD4+ and CD8+ T cells from PBMCs. This specimen comes from a study of CD8+ T cells in alopecia areata. Broader study findings: With tofacitinib ongoing, many expanded lesional clones persisted in both scalp and blood. Compared with normal scalp, lesional scalp had higher clonality and more expanded CD8+ clones. Sequences from scalp samples also cover resident alphabeta T cells of normal skin.

Sequencing relied on a cDNA template that was reverse transcribed from extracted RNA. Assay used: immunoSEQ multiplex PCR; TCRdb lists only in-frame clones, some missing. The data hold a few hundred thousand clones, with over 45% observed a single time. The sample in question was CD4+ T cells sorted from blood, obtained at roughly week 53, from a patient treated with tofacitinib. This TCR derives from a human donor with alopecia areata.

For the CDR3, the DNA is TGCGCCAGCAGTTACAGCGGGGGGAAGGAGACCCAGTACTTC. This gives the protein CASSYSGGKETQYF. V and J are TRBV5-1 and TRBJ2-5; 9 bases map to TRBD2. With V trimmed by 5 bases and J by 5 bases, 7 bases remained unmatched. Germline-derived CDR1 and CDR2 are SGHRS and YFSETQ. The CDR3 has 14 amino acids.